This entry concerns a single T cell receptor (beta chain). The target antigen is unknown. The assay was immunoSEQ multiplex PCR, and TCRdb's table has in-frame clones only and misses some. The sample shows 30,000 to 40,000 clones, approximately 80% of them seen only once. The CDR3 is 17 amino acids. Germline lookup yields CDR1 SGHTS and CDR2 YDEGEE. Trimming pared 0 bases from V and 1 base from J, leaving 14 bases between. The sample comes from a study of OX40 agonist ivuxolimab in advanced cancers. Study results and caveats: CD8+ T cells averaged more expanded clones than CD4+.

The source is an adult with an advanced solid tumor such as melanoma, head and neck, liver or kidney cancer. This specimen consisted of CD4+ or CD8+ T cells sorted from blood, obtained in a trial of the OX40 agonist ivuxolimab. The chain recombines TRBV5-8 with TRBJ1-5; D is perhaps TRBD1 (6 bases). CDR3 DNA sequence: TGTGCCAGCAGCTTGGCCGGGGACAACCTAAGCAATCAGCCCCAGCATTTT. This codes for CASSLAGDNLSNQPQHF.